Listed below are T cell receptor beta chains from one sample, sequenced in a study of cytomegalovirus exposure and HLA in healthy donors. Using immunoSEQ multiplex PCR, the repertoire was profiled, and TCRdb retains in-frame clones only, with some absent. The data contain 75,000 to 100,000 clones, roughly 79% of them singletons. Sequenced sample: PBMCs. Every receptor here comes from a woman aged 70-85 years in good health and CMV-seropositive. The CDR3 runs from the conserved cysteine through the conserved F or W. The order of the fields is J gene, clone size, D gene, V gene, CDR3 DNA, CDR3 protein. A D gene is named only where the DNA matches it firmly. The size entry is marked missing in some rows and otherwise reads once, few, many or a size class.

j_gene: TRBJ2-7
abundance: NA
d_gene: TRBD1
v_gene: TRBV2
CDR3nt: TGTGCCAGCAGGGGGGACAGGGACGAGCAGTACTTC
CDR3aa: CASRGDRDEQYF

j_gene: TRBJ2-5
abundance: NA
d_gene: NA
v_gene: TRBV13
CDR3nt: TGTGCCAGCAGCTTAGATGGAGGGTCAGAGACCCAGTACTTC
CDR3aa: CASSLDGGSETQYF

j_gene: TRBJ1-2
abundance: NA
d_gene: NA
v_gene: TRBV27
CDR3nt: TGTGCCAGCAGCGGTCTCCGGGAGGATGGCTACACCTTC
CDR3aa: CASSGLREDGYTF

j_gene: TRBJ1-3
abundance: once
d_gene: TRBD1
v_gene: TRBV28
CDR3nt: TGTGCCAGCAGTCCCCCCGACAGGGGGCTTGGAAACACCATATATTTT
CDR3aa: CASSPPDRGLGNTIYF

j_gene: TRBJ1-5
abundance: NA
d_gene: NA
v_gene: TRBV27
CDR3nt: TGTGCCAGCAGCCCCGCGGGGGCGAAAAAGGGGCCCCAGCATTTT
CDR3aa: CASSPAGAKKGPQHF

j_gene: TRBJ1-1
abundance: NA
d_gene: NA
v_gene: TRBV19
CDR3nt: TGTGCCAGTACCAAGCGGCTGACGAACACTGAAGCTTTCTTT
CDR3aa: CASTKRLTNTEAFF

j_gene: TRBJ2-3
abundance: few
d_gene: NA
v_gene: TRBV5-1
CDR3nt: TGCGCCAGCAGCTTGCTGCAGGGTAGCACAGATACGCAGTATTTT
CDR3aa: CASSLLQGSTDTQYF

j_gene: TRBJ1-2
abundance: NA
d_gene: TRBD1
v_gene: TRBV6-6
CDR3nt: TGTGCCAGCAGTACACAGGGGGCTGTTCTTAGCTACACCTTC
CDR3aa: CASSTQGAVLSYTF

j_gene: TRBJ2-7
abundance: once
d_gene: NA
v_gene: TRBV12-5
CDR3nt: TGTGCTAGTGGTTTGGTACTGAACAGGGAGGGCCACGAGCAGTACTTC
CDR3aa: CASGLVLNREGHEQYF

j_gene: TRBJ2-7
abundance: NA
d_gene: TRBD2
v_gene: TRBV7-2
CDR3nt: TGTGCCAGCAGCTTCGGAGGACTAGCGGGACGCGAGCAGTACTTC
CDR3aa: CASSFGGLAGREQYF

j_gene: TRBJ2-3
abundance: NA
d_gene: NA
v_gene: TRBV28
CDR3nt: TGTGCCAGCAGCCGACGGCGGGGGCGCTGGCTAACAGATACGCAGTATTTT
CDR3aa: CASSRRRGRWLTDTQYF

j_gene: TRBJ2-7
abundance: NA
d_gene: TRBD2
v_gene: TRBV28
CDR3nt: TGTGCCAGCAGTTTCTCTCTAGCGGGGCTCTCCTACGAGCAGTACTTC
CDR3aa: CASSFSLAGLSYEQYF

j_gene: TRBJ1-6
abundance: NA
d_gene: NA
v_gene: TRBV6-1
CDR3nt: TGTGCCAGCAGTGAATCAGGGTATTCACCCCTCCACTTT
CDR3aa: CASSESGYSPLHF

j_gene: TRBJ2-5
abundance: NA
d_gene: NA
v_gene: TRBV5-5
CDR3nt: TGTGCCAGCAGCTCCAAGCTCGGAGGGAGATCTAGAGAGACCCAGTACTTC
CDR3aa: CASSSKLGGRSRETQYF

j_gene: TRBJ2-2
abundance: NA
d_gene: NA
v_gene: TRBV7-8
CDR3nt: TGTGCCAGCAAGATGACAGCGAACACCGGGGAGCTGTTTTTT
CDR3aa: CASKMTANTGELFF

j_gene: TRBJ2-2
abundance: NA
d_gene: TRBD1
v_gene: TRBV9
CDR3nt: TGTGCCAGCAGCGTACCGTCGACAGGGGGCGTCACCGGGGAGCTGTTTTTT
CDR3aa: CASSVPSTGGVTGELFF

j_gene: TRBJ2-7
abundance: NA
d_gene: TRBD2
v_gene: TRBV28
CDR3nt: TGTGCCAGCAGTTTAAGTAGCGGGAGGGCCTACGAGCAGTACTTC
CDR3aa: CASSLSSGRAYEQYF

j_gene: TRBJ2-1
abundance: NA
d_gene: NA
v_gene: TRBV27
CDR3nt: TGTGCCAGCAGTTTATCGCCTTCGTCACGAGGCGATGAGCAGTTCTTC
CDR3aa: CASSLSPSSRGDEQFF

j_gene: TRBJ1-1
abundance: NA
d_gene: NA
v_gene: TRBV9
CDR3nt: TGTGCCAGCAGCTTTGTGGTAGGGGCTGAAGCTTTCTTT
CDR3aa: CASSFVVGAEAFF

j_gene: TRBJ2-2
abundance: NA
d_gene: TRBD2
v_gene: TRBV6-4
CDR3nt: TGTGCCAGCAGTGAACTAGCGGGGAGGAGCACCGGGGAGCTGTTTTTT
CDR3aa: CASSELAGRSTGELFF

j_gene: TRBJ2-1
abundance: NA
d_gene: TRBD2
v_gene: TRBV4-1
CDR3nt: TGCGCCAGCAGTTTTCAGCGGGGGGACAATGAGCAGTTCTTC
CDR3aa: CASSFQRGDNEQFF

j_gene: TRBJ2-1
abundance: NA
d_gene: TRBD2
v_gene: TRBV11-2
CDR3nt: TGTGCCAGCAGCCTCCCTGGGAGGGTCGATGAGCAGTTCTTC
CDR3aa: CASSLPGRVDEQFF

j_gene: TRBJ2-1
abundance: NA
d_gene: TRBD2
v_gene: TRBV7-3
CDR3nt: TGTGCCAGCAGCTTGGGGACTAGCGGGGATGAGCAGTTCTTC
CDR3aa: CASSLGTSGDEQFF